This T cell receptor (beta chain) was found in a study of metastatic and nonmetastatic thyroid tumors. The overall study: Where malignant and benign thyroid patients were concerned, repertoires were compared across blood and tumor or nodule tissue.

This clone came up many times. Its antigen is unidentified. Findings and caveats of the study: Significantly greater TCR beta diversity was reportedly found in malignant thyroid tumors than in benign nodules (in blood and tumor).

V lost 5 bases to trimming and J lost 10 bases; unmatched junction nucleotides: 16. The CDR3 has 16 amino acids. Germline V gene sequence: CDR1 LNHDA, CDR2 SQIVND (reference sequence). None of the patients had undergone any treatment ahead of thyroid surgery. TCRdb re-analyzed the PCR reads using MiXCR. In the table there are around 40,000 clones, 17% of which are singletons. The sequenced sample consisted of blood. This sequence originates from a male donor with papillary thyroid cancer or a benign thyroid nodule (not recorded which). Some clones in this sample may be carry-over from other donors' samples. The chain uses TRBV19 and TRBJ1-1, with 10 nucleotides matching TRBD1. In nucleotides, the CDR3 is TGTGCCAGTAGTCCTACTCCGGGACAGGGGATGGATGGAGCTTTCTTT. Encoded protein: CASSPTPGQGMDGAFF.